The T cell receptor (beta chain) described here comes from a study of T-cell reconstitution after alpha-beta-depleted transplantation in children. Trimming removed 2 bases from V and 2 bases from J, with 9 bases in between. The length of the CDR3 is 14 residues. At least ten counts were recorded for this clonotype. Unique molecular identifiers were used to barcode this TCRbeta library. TCRdb fed the PCR reads into MiXCR, producing one record per CDR3 protein. The sample lists around 340,000 distinct CDR3 sequences; roughly 15% were seen once. V and J are TRBV12-3 or TRBV12-4 and TRBJ2-5; D gene unclear. This receptor was obtained from a human donor who donated a stem cell graft to a child with Fanconi anemia. This material consisted of PBMCs, taken from the stem cell graft. DNA for the CDR3: TGTGCCAGCAGTTTATCGGGTTTTCAAGAGACCCAGTACTTC. Protein: CASSLSGFQETQYF.